Each of the 29 T cell receptor beta chains below was sequenced from the same sample in a study of T cell responses to AZD1222 COVID-19 vaccine. The table came from immunoSEQ multiplex PCR; TCRdb's copy has only in-frame clones and leaves some out. Seen here are around 100,000 clones, about 87% observed once, and the top ten hold 1.8%. The sample was peripheral blood, taken on day 0 of AZD1222 vaccination. The receptors were sampled from an adult in good health.

This clone was recorded only once. The V gene is TRBV6-5, the J gene TRBJ2-5, with D maybe TRBD1 (5 bases). V was pared by 5 bases and J by 2 bases, with 15 bases between. CDR3 length: 15 residues. Germline CDR1 MNHEY, CDR2 SVGAGI. CDR3 in amino acids: CASSLQGNPQETQYF. The CDR3 coding sequence is TGTGCCAGCAGTCTCCAGGGCAACCCGCAAGAGACCCAGTACTTC.

The CDR3, as DNA: TGTGCCAGCTCACCAAGTGGGACTAGCGGGAGCGCTTACGAGCAGTACTTC. Translated, it gives CASSPSGTSGSAYEQYF. The chain recombines TRBV18 with TRBJ2-7; 14 bases map to TRBD2. The CDR3 totals 17 residues. Germline V lookup: CDR1 KGHSH, CDR2 LQKENI. Trimming removed 2 bases from V and 4 bases from J; junction bases left unmatched: 7.

V gene TRBV28 combines with J gene TRBJ1-2; D perhaps matches TRBD1 (5 bases). The CDR3 is made up of 17 amino acids. Germline V gene lookup returns CDR1 MDHEN and CDR2 SYDVKM. V lost 5 bases and J lost 0, with 19 bases in between. The CDR3 bases are TGTGCCAGCAGTCTCCCCCGGACACGCACTTCTAACTATGGCTACACCTTC. It codes for CASSLPRTRTSNYGYTF.

V is TRBV7-6 and J is TRBJ2-2, with 11 bases that match TRBD1. The junction had 12 bases not matched to a gene; V was cut back by 4 bases and J by 8 bases. The germline V gene has CDR1 SGHVS and CDR2 FNYEAQ. The length of the CDR3 is 17 residues. DNA of the CDR3: TGTGCCAGCAGCTCCTTACCCCGGACAGGGGGCGAAGGGGAGCTGTTTTTT. Encoded protein: CASSSLPRTGGEGELFF.

The rearrangement uses TRBV5-5 and TRBJ2-7; D not certain. The CDR3 is 16 residues long. CDR1 SGHKS and CDR2 YYEKEE come from the germline V gene (reference sequence). The V end lost 4 bases, the J end lost 2 bases, and 19 bases lay between the germline ends. The CDR3 protein is CASSPRTGRTAYEQYF. CDR3 in DNA: TGTGCCAGCAGCCCTAGGACCGGACGGACCGCCTACGAGCAGTACTTC. Variable domain in full (rest from reference TRBV5-5 and TRBJ2-7): DAGVTQSPTHLIKTRGQQVTLRCSPISGHKSVSWYQQVLGQGPQFIFQYYEKEERGRGNFPDRFSARQFPNYSSELNVNALLLGDSALYLCASSPRTGRTAYEQYFGPGTRLTVT.

This clone turned up a few times. The genes are TRBV7-9 and TRBJ2-7; possibly TRBD1 for D (6 bases). V was pared by 5 bases and J by 6 bases, with 17 bases between. The CDR3 length is 14 residues. Germline CDR1 reads SEHNR; CDR2 reads FQNEAQ (reference sequence). This CDR3 reads CASSPGTHSGEQYF. The CDR3 DNA sequence: TGTGCCAGCAGCCCCGGGACACACTCGGGCGAGCAGTACTTC.

CDR3 protein: CASSRREKLFF. CDR3 DNA: TGTGCCAGCAGCCGCCGGGAAAAACTGTTTTTT. The genes are TRBV12-3 or TRBV12-4 and TRBJ1-4, with D hard to call. V was trimmed by 6 bases and J by 8 bases, leaving 7 bases between them. This CDR3 is built from 11 residues.

The rearrangement joins TRBV7-2 to TRBJ2-5, with 12 positions matching TRBD2. The CDR3 has 16 amino acids. Per germline, CDR1 SGHTA and CDR2 FQGNSA. The ends lost 3 bases at V and 5 bases at J; junction bases unmatched: 7. The CDR3 region is CASSFSGTSGWETQYF. In DNA, the CDR3 is TGTGCCAGCAGCTTTTCCGGGACTAGCGGGTGGGAGACCCAGTACTTC.

The chain joins TRBV27 to TRBJ1-4; D remains ambiguous. V lost 4 bases and J 8 bases, leaving 17 bases between the germline ends. CDR3 size: 15 residues. CDR1 and CDR2 (germline): MNHEY, SMNVEV (reference sequence). In DNA, the CDR3 is TGTGCCAGCAGTTCCCCCCCTCAGTCGGGGGAAAAACTGTTTTTT. It codes for CASSSPPQSGEKLFF.

The V gene is TRBV9, the J gene TRBJ1-4, with TRBD1 identical over 11 bases. With 3 bases clipped from V and 8 bases from J, the junction kept 3 bases outside the gene matches. The germline V gene has CDR1 SGDLS and CDR2 YYNGEE. The CDR3 is 14 amino acids. CDR3 sequence: CASSGGQGEEKLFF. DNA for the CDR3: TGTGCCAGCAGCGGGGGACAGGGGGAAGAAAAACTGTTTTTT.

V and J are TRBV4-2 and TRBJ1-1; D remains unclear. CDR1 and CDR2 from the germline V gene are LGHNA and YNFKEQ. The V end lost 7 bases, the J end lost 3 bases, and 6 bases lay between the germline ends. The CDR3 extends over 11 amino acids. The CDR3 reads CASTAYTEAFF. CDR3 in DNA: TGTGCCAGCACAGCGTACACTGAAGCTTTCTTT.

V is TRBV9 and J is TRBJ2-3, with 12 bases that match TRBD2. Trimming at V came to 3 bases and at J to 4 bases, leaving 6 bases not matched to a gene. CDR1 and CDR2 (germline): SGDLS, YYNGEE. The CDR3 consists of 16 residues. For the CDR3, the DNA is TGTGCCAGCAGCGAACTAGCGGGGGGCGGCCCAGATACGCAGTATTTT. Residues: CASSELAGGGPDTQYF.

V is TRBV3-1 (or the pseudogene TRBV3-2) and J is TRBJ2-2; possibly TRBD1 for D (6 bases). The length of the CDR3 is 17 residues. V shed 2 bases and J shed 3 bases, with 16 bases lying between them. The V gene's germline CDR1 is LGHDT and CDR2 YNNKEL (reference sequence). Written as DNA, the CDR3 is TGTGCCAGCAGCCAATCGGAGTCAGGGGTAGACACCGGGGAGCTGTTTTTT. Its translation: CASSQSESGVDTGELFF.

The genes are TRBV28 and TRBJ2-5, with 9 bases aligning to TRBD2. The germline V gene encodes CDR1 MDHEN and CDR2 SYDVKM. The CDR3 is made up of 15 amino acids. Germline trimming cut 6 bases from V and 3 bases from J; bases unmatched to any gene: 8. CDR3 protein: CASSSLAGPEETQYF. CDR3 bases: TGTGCCAGCAGCTCACTAGCGGGCCCCGAAGAGACCCAGTACTTC.

CDR3 region: CASTMMSTGQYYYGYTF. CDR3 coding DNA: TGTGCCAGCACCATGATGTCTACCGGGCAGTACTACTATGGCTACACCTTC. The J gene is TRBJ1-2, the V gene TRBV5-4; D unresolved. The V gene lost 6 bases and the J gene lost 3 bases, with 24 bases spanning the gap. This CDR3 has 17 residues. The germline V gene encodes CDR1 SGHNT and CDR2 YYREEE (reference sequence). The full variable domain, its missing parts supplied by reference TRBV5-4 and TRBJ1-2, is ETGVTQSPTHLIKTRGQQVTLRCSSQSGHNTVSWYQQALGQGPQFIFQYYREEENGRGNFPPRFSGLQFPNYSSELNVNALELDDSALYLCASTMMSTGQYYYGYTFGSGTRLTVV.

The rearrangement links TRBV7-9 to TRBJ1-5, with D maybe TRBD1 (5 bases). Per the germline V gene, CDR1 is SEHNR and CDR2 is FQNEAQ (reference sequence). Trimming left V 2 bases short and J 6 bases short, with 14 bases between. CDR3 length equals 15 residues. CDR3 nucleotides: TGTGCCAGCAGCTTACTCGGAGGGGACTCTCAGCCCCAGCATTTT. This gives the protein CASSLLGGDSQPQHF.

The CDR3 is CARSRGTPDTQYF. In nucleotides, the CDR3 is TGTGCAAGAAGTCGGGGCACCCCAGATACGCAGTATTTT. The chain carries TRBV30 and TRBJ2-3, with D possibly called TRBD1 or TRBD2 (5 bases each). This CDR3 is built from 13 residues. The germline V gene has CDR1 GTSNPN and CDR2 SVGIG (reference sequence).

The V call is TRBV19, the J call TRBJ2-3, with D uncertain. From germline, CDR1 is LNHDA and CDR2 SQIVND (reference sequence). Trimming took 1 base from V and 2 from J, leaving 10 bases between them. The CDR3 consists of 15 residues. The CDR3 loop reads CASSIVRSSTDTQYF. CDR3 in DNA: TGTGCCAGTAGTATAGTCAGGAGCTCCACAGATACGCAGTATTTT.

The genes are TRBV5-1 and TRBJ2-6; D is unresolved. There are 15 residues in the CDR3. V lost 0 bases, J lost 0 bases, and 4 bases lay in between. CDR1 is SGHRS, CDR2 YFSETQ, per germline. Here the CDR3 DNA reads TGCGCCAGCAGCTTGGGGCGCTCTGGGGCCAACGTCCTGACTTTC. Translated, it gives CASSLGRSGANVLTF.

This chain links TRBV2 with TRBJ2-5; D is unresolved. The germline gives CDR1 SNHLY, CDR2 FYNNEI. V was pared by 6 bases and J by 1 base, with 12 bases between. The CDR3 is 14 amino acids. This CDR3 is CASRVLQTQETQYF. CDR3 sequence (DNA): TGTGCCAGCAGAGTCCTCCAAACCCAAGAGACCCAGTACTTC.

This chain joins TRBV28 and TRBJ2-7; TRBD1 aligns across 10 bases. Germline V gene sequence: CDR1 MDHEN, CDR2 SYDVKM. CDR3 length: 14 amino acids. V lost 5 bases, J lost 7 bases, and 8 bases stayed unmatched. As DNA, the CDR3 is TGTGCCAGCAGTAGATGGGACAGGGGCCAGGAGCAGTACTTC. Protein sequence: CASSRWDRGQEQYF. Supplemented by reference TRBV28 and TRBJ2-7, the full variable domain reads DVKVTQSSRYLVKRTGEKVFLECVQDMDHENMFWYRQDPGLGLRLIYFSYDVKMKEKGDIPEGYSVSREKKERFSLILESASTNQTSMYLCASSRWDRGQEQYFGPGTRLTVT.

The chain combines TRBV7-2 with TRBJ2-3, with D unresolved. The V gene's germline CDR1 is SGHTA and CDR2 FQGNSA. The V end lost 1 base, the J end lost 4 bases, and 12 bases lay between the germline ends. CDR3 length: 15 amino acids. The CDR3 DNA follows: TGTGCCAGCAGCTTAGAAGCCCGGGCGGCAGATACGCAGTATTTT. It translates to CASSLEARAADTQYF.

The V gene is TRBV5-1, the J gene TRBJ2-5; 7 bases line up with TRBD1. Germline V gives CDR1 SGHRS, CDR2 YFSETQ. The trim removed 6 bases at V and 6 bases at J, leaving 5 bases unmatched. There are 12 residues in the CDR3. CDR3 in amino acids: CASTNRGQTQYF. CDR3 DNA: TGCGCCAGCACCAACAGGGGACAGACCCAGTACTTC. Filled out from reference TRBV5-1 and TRBJ2-5, the complete variable domain reads KAGVTQTPRYLIKTRGQQVTLSCSPISGHRSVSWYQQTPGQGLQFLFEYFSETQRNKGNFPGRFSGRQFSNSRSEMNVSTLELGDSALYLCASTNRGQTQYFGPGTRLLVL.

The count of this clone is one. As DNA, the CDR3 is TGTGCCAGCAGTTTGAGGTCGAACACTGAAGCTTTCTTT. Translating it yields CASSLRSNTEAFF. The chain couples TRBV12-3 or TRBV12-4 to TRBJ1-1; the D is unclear. V lost 3 bases to trimming and J lost 1 base, with 6 bases between them. The CDR3 length is 13 residues.

The chain joins TRBV30 to TRBJ2-1, with 13 positions matching TRBD2. Losses at the gene ends were 5 bases for V and 4 bases for J; bases not matched to a gene: 5. Germline V CDR1 and CDR2: GTSNPN, SVGIG (reference sequence). The CDR3 has 15 residues. The CDR3 bases are TGTGCCTGGGGACTAGCGGGAGTGGGGTACAATGAGCAGTTCTTC. Its protein product is CAWGLAGVGYNEQFF.

This clone was observed once. The rearrangement links TRBV14 to TRBJ1-2; no reliable D call. This CDR3 comprises 12 residues. Looked up from germline, CDR1 is SGHDN and CDR2 is FVKESK. V was trimmed by 7 bases and J by 7 bases, leaving 13 bases between them. The CDR3 DNA reads as TGTGCCAGCACCAAAAACGGAGGTGGCTACACCTTC. Translating gives CASTKNGGGYTF.

The table lists this clone with a few counts. The chain carries TRBV15 and TRBJ2-2; D is unresolved. The CDR3 extends over 13 amino acids. V was cut by 0 bases and J by 3 bases, with 2 bases left in between. Germline loops: CDR1 LNHNV, CDR2 YYDKDF (reference sequence). The CDR3 nucleotides are TGTGCCACCAGCAGAGATGACACCGGGGAGCTGTTTTTT. This gives the protein CATSRDDTGELFF. The entire variable domain, with the rest obtained from reference TRBV15 and TRBJ2-2, is as follows: DAMVIQNPRYQVTQFGKPVTLSCSQTLNHNVMYWYQQKSSQAPKLLFHYYDKDFNNEADTPDNFQSRRPNTSFCFLDIRSPGLGDTAMYLCATSRDDTGELFFGEGSRLTVL.

The rearrangement uses TRBV4-3 and TRBJ2-2, with D unresolved. CDR1 and CDR2 (germline): LGHNA, YSLEER. V was pared by 4 bases and J by 7 bases, with 7 bases between. This CDR3 is built from 12 residues. CDR3 DNA sequence: TGCGCCAGCAGCCCCAATGGCGGGGAGCTGTTTTTT. Its protein product is CASSPNGGELFF.

CDR3: CASRTESSYNEQFF. CDR3 nucleotide sequence: TGTGCCAGCCGGACAGAGAGCTCCTACAATGAGCAGTTCTTC. The rearrangement joins TRBV30 to TRBJ2-1; a possible D gene is TRBD1 (6 bases). V lost 8 bases and J lost 0, with 14 bases in between. This CDR3 contains 14 residues. Germline V lookup: CDR1 GTSNPN, CDR2 SVGIG (reference sequence).